This entry is about one TCR beta chain. This sample is drawn from a study of blood T cell repertoires in COVID-19. Study-wide context: From T cells, B-cell-depleted T cells, or PBMCs came the material, which was cDNA or gDNA.

In the authors' methods: Scientists estimated how many nucleated cells there were by amplifying reference gene primers. The assay was immunoSEQ multiplex PCR, and TCRdb's table has in-frame clones only and misses some. Clonal size and the V and J genes are those of that table, whereas D and trimming came from the DNA. The data contain about 440,000 clones, about 90% of them singletons. Recruitment covered about two dozen US areas and drew participants whose ages spanned roughly 18 to 100 years. Cohort assignment relied on participant-reported clinical history. The CDR3 consists of 15 residues. CDR1 is SGDLS, CDR2 YYNGEE, per germline. V lost 4 bases and J lost 0; bases outside the gene matches: 6.

Sequencing was performed on PBMCs or T cells enriched from blood (not recorded which). The V gene is TRBV9, the J gene TRBJ1-1, with 7 positions matching TRBD1. This receptor was identified in a woman younger than 30 with acute COVID-19. The CDR3 nucleotides read TGTGCCAGCAGCACCGGGACAGAGCTGAACACTGAAGCTTTCTTT. It encodes CASSTGTELNTEAFF.